The sequence of this TCR beta chain was determined in a study of T cells in localized non-small cell lung cancer. Study findings and constraints: In adjacent lung appeared a median around 62 of the top 100 tumor clones. Because researchers sequenced only one region of the tumor, heterogeneity is still possible. Prolonged overall survival went with higher T cell density in the blood.

V lost 4 bases, J lost 0 bases, and 7 bases stayed unmatched. Germline V lookup: CDR1 SNHLY, CDR2 FYNNEI. The CDR3 has 17 residues. This table comes from immunoSEQ multiplex PCR, and its TCRdb copy is limited to in-frame clones, with some not included. The data show over 70,000 clones, roughly nine tenths seen once. Comment on this clone: Its antigen is unknown.

The TCR originated in a male donor older than 55 with stage III squamous cell lung carcinoma. The material was peripheral blood, obtained before any cancer treatment. The rearrangement joins TRBV2 to TRBJ2-3; 10 nucleotides line up with TRBD2. This chain's CDR3 is CASSGASGGSSTDTQYF. In nucleotides, the CDR3 is TGTGCCAGCAGTGGGGCTAGCGGGGGCTCTAGCACAGATACGCAGTATTTT.